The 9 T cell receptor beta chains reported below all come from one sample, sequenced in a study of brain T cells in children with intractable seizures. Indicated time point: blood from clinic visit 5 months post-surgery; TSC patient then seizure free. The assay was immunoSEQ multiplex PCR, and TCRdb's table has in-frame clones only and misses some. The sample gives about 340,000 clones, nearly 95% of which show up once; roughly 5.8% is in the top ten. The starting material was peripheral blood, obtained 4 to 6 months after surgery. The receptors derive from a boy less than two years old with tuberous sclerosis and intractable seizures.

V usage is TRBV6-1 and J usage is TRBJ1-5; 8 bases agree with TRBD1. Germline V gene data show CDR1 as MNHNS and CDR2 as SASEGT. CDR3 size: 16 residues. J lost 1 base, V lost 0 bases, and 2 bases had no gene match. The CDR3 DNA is TGTGCCAGCAGTGAAGCCAGGGGGCGCAGCAATCAGCCCCAGCATTTT. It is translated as CASSEARGRSNQPQHF.

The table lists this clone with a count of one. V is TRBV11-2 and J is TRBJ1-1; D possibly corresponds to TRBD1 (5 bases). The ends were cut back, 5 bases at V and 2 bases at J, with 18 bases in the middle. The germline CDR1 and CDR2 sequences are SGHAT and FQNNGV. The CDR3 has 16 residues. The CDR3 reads CASSRVNQRGNTEAFF. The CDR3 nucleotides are TGTGCCAGCAGCCGAGTAAATCAGAGGGGCAACACTGAAGCTTTCTTT.

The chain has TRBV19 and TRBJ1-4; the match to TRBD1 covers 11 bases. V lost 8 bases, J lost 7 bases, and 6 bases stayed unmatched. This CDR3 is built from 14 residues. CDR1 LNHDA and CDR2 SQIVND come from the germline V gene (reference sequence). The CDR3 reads CASALGQGGEKLFF. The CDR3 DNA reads TGTGCCAGTGCCCTGGGACAGGGGGGTGAAAAACTGTTTTTT.

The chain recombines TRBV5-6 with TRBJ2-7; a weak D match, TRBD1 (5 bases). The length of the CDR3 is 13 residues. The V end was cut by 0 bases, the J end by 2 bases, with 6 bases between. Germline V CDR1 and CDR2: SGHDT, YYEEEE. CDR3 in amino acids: CASSLGGPYEQYF. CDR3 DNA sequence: TGTGCCAGCAGCTTGGGGGGCCCCTACGAGCAGTACTTC.

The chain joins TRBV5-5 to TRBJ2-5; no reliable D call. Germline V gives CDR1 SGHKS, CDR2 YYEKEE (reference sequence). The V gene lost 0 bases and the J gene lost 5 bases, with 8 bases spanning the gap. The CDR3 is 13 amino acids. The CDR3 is CASSLEGLETQYF. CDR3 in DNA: TGTGCCAGCAGCTTGGAGGGTTTGGAGACCCAGTACTTC.

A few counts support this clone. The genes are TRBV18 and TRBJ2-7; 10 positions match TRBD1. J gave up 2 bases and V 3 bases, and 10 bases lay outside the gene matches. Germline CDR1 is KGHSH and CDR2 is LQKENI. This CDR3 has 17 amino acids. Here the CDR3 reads CASSPKDRDRGTYEQYF. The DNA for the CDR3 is TGTGCCAGCTCACCCAAAGACCGGGACAGGGGAACCTACGAGCAGTACTTC.

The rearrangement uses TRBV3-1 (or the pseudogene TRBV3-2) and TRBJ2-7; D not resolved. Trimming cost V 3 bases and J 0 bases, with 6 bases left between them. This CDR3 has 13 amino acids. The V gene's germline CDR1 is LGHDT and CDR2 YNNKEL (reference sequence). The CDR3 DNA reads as TGTGCCAGCAGCCACTCCCCCTCCTACGAGCAGTACTTC. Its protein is CASSHSPSYEQYF.

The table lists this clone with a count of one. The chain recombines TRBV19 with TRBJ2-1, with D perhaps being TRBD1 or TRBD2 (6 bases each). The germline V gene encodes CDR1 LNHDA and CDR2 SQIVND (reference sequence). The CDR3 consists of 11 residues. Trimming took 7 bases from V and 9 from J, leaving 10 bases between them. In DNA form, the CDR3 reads TGTGCCAGTACACAGGGAGGTGAGCAGTTCTTC. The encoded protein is CASTQGGEQFF.

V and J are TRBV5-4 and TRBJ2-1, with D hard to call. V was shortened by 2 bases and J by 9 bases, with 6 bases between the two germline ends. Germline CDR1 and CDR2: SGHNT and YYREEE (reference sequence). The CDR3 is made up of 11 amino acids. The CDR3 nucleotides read TGTGCCAGCAGCTTTGTGGGTGAGCAGTTCTTC. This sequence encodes CASSFVGEQFF.